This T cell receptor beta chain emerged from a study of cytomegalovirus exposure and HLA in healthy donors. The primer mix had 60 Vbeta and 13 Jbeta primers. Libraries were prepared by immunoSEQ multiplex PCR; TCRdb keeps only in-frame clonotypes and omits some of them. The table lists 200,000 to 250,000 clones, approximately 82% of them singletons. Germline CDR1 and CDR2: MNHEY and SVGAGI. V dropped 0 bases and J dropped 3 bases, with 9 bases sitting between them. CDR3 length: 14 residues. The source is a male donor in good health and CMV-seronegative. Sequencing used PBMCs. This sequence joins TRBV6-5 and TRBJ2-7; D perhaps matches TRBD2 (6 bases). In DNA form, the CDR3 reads TGTGCCAGCAGTTACTCGTCCGGGAGCTACGAGCAGTACTTC. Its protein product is CASSYSSGSYEQYF.